This T cell receptor (beta chain) was sequenced for a study of blood T cell repertoires in COVID-19. Germline V CDR1 and CDR2: SGHRS, YFSETQ. The CDR3 spans 19 residues. With V trimmed by 3 bases and J by 4 bases, 19 bases remained unmatched. Only in-frame clones appear in the TCRdb table, and some are missing; sequencing was by immunoSEQ multiplex PCR. Here the sample spans 250,000 to 350,000 clones, around nine tenths being singletons. The source material was PBMCs or T cells enriched from blood (not recorded which). The clonotype was recovered from a woman aged 25-40 years who had recovered from COVID-19. The chain is built from TRBV5-1 and TRBJ2-1; 7 nucleotides agree with TRBD1. CDR3 DNA sequence: TGCGCCAGCAGCTGGCCGCCCAAATCACAGGGGCTCGGGTACAATGAGCAGTTCTTC. Translation gives CASSWPPKSQGLGYNEQFF.